This T cell receptor beta chain was documented in a study of shared clonotypes between healthy human individuals. Study background: A couple of female and a few male donors aged 18 to 49 were enrolled. Three plates were used per donor for CD4 naive, three for CD4 memory, two for CD8 naive and one for CD8 memory.

Some clones are missing from TCRdb's copy, which holds only in-frame ones; the method was immunoSEQ multiplex PCR. The profile shows more than 2 million clones, roughly 93% of them singletons. CD45RO negativity and positive selection for CCR7 defined naive CD8 cells, a population that excluded terminally differentiated effector memory CD45RA+ cells. V lost 5 bases, J lost 6 bases, and 6 bases stayed unmatched. This CDR3 spans 14 amino acids. Germline V gene sequence: CDR1 MDHEN, CDR2 SYDVKM. On this clone itself: The identical CDR3 is also encoded by other nucleotide sequences in the sample.

The origin of this receptor is a man aged 18 to 35 in good health. Some clones in this sample may be carry-over from other donors' samples. Sequences were obtained from naive CD8+ T cells from PBMCs. The V gene is TRBV28, the J gene TRBJ2-7, with 11 bases matching TRBD1. CDR3 coding DNA: TGTGCCAGCAGTAGGCCCGGGACAGGGGGCGAGCAGTACTTC. Amino acids: CASSRPGTGGEQYF. The full variable domain, with the rest looked up from reference TRBV28 and TRBJ2-7, is DVKVTQSSRYLVKRTGEKVFLECVQDMDHENMFWYRQDPGLGLRLIYFSYDVKMKEKGDIPEGYSVSREKKERFSLILESASTNQTSMYLCASSRPGTGGEQYFGPGTRLTVT.